These 3 T cell receptor beta chains were all obtained from the same sample, sequenced in a study of STAT5B mutations in CD4+ large granular lymphocyte leukemia. Measured with immunoSEQ multiplex PCR; TCRdb has only the in-frame clones, and not every one. The table lists about 32,000 clones, around two thirds of them singletons. The sequenced sample consisted of CD4+ T cells from blood buffy coats. The source is a human donor in good health.

CDR3 DNA sequence: TGTGCCAGCAGCTTACGCAGGTGGGGTCAGCCCCAGCATTTT. Amino acid sequence: CASSLRRWGQPQHF. This sequence joins TRBV7-2 and TRBJ1-5; D not resolved. Germline CDR1 reads SGHTA; CDR2 reads FQGNSA. V was shortened by 2 bases and J by 6 bases, with 11 bases between the two germline ends. The CDR3 length is 14 residues.

The chain couples TRBV14 to TRBJ1-1; unclear D gene. Trimming shortened V by 1 base and J by 0 bases, and 3 bases separated the two germline ends. Germline-derived CDR1 and CDR2 are SGHDN and FVKESK. The CDR3 runs to 13 residues. The CDR3 region is CASSQGMNTEAFF. CDR3 sequence (DNA): TGTGCCAGCAGCCAAGGGATGAACACTGAAGCTTTCTTT.

The chain carries TRBV6-5 and TRBJ1-6, with 7 positions matching TRBD1. Germline values: CDR1 MNHEY, CDR2 SVGAGI. The CDR3 runs to 16 residues. Germline trimming cut 4 bases from V and 7 bases from J; bases unmatched to any gene: 10. Written as DNA, the CDR3 is TGTGCCAGCAGTTCGGGGGAGGGGACAGCCAATTCACCCCTCCACTTT. Encoded protein: CASSSGEGTANSPLHF.